One and the same sample provided the 7 T cell receptor beta chains below, sequenced in a study of shared clonotypes between healthy human individuals. The repertoire was sequenced with immunoSEQ multiplex PCR; TCRdb's copy has only in-frame clones and lacks some. Of 450,000 to 500,000 clones in the sample, 70% to 80% were seen once. Source material: PBMCs. These TCRs come from a woman aged 40-49 years in good health. Some clones in this sample may be carry-over from other donors' samples.

This clone was recorded many times. Other DNA sequences from this sample encode an identical CDR3 as well. The V gene is TRBV29-1, the J gene TRBJ2-5; D may be TRBD2 (7 bases). This CDR3 region has 16 residues. Trimming removed 4 bases from V and 1 base from J, with 19 bases in between. The germline V gene has CDR1 SQVTM and CDR2 ANQGSEA. CDR3 in DNA: TGCAGCGTTGGGGGGGGCGCAGGACATCTCCAAGAGACCCAGTACTTC. It translates to CSVGGGAGHLQETQYF.

This chain connects TRBV7-9 to TRBJ2-3, with D possibly TRBD1 on 6 matching bases. The germline V gene encodes CDR1 SEHNR and CDR2 FQNEAQ (reference sequence). The CDR3 runs to 13 residues. V lost 5 bases and J lost 1, with 7 bases in between. The CDR3 nucleotides read TGTGCCAGCAGCAGACAGGGCACAGATACGCAGTATTTT. Translating it yields CASSRQGTDTQYF.

The DNA of the CDR3 is TGTGCCAGCAGCCTTAGGACAGTTTGGGGGGGAAACATTCAGTACTTC. Translated: CASSLRTVWGGNIQYF. This rearrangement joins TRBV7-2 to TRBJ2-4; a weak D match, TRBD2 (7 bases). CDR1 is SGHTA, CDR2 FQGNSA, per germline. V was trimmed by 5 bases and J by 6 bases, leaving 20 bases between them. This CDR3 is built from 16 residues.

J is TRBJ2-1 and V is TRBV11-2; 7 bases line up with TRBD2. Germline V lookup: CDR1 SGHAT, CDR2 FQNNGV. With 1 base clipped from V and 5 bases from J, the junction kept 8 bases outside the gene matches. CDR3 size: 16 residues. The CDR3 DNA follows: TGTGCCAGCAGCTTAGGATTTCTAGCGGAAAACAATGAGCAGTTCTTC. Amino acid sequence: CASSLGFLAENNEQFF. Based on the CDR3 plus reference TRBV11-2 and TRBJ2-1, the full variable domain is EAGVAQSPRYKIIEKRQSVAFWCNPISGHATLYWYQQILGQGPKLLIQFQNNGVVDDSQLPKDRFSAERLKGVDSTLKIQPAKLEDSAVYLCASSLGFLAENNEQFFGPGTRLTVL.

This clone was counted a few times. V is TRBV11-2 and J is TRBJ2-1; 8 bases fit TRBD1. V was clipped by 2 bases and J by 7 bases; unmatched bases: 10. The CDR3 is 16 residues long. CDR1 is SGHAT, CDR2 FQNNGV, per germline. The CDR3 loop reads CASSLRFGDRRNEQFF. CDR3 coding DNA: TGTGCCAGCAGCTTAAGGTTTGGGGACAGGAGGAATGAGCAGTTCTTC.

This clone was seen ten or more times. Within the sample, other DNA sequences also encode this same CDR3. The rearrangement links TRBV29-1 to TRBJ2-7; 7 positions match TRBD1. This CDR3 is built from 13 residues. The junction had 4 bases not matched to a gene; V was cut back by 5 bases and J by 0 bases. The germline V gene has CDR1 SQVTM and CDR2 ANQGSEA. DNA of the CDR3: TGCAGCGTTCGGGGACAGTCCTCCTACGAGCAGTACTTC. This codes for CSVRGQSSYEQYF.

This chain uses TRBV25-1 with TRBJ2-7; no reliable D call. This CDR3 has 13 amino acids. With 5 bases removed from V and 0 bases from J, the gap between germline ends came to 8 bases. Germline V CDR1 and CDR2: MGHDK, SYGVNS. The CDR3 DNA reads TGTGCCAGCAGTTTAGGCGGCTCCTACGAGCAGTACTTC. Amino acids: CASSLGGSYEQYF.